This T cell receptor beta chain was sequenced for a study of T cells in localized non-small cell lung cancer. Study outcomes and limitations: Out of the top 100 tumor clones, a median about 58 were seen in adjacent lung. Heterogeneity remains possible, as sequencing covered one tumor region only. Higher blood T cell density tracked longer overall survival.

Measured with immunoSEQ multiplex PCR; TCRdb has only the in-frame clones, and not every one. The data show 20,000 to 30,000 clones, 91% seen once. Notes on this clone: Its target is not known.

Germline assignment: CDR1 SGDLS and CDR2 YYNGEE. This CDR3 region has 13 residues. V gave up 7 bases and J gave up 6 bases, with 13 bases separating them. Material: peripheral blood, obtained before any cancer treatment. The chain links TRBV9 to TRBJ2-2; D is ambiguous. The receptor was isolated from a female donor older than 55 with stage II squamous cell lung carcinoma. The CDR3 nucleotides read TGTGCCAGCGGAGCTGGGGTTTCCGGGGAGCTGTTTTTT. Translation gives CASGAGVSGELFF.